The 10 T cell receptor beta chains reported below all come from one sample, sequenced in a study of T cells in Graves' hyperthyroidism and ophthalmopathy (dated by TCRdb to between 2018 and 2021). Receptors were amplified or captured by multiplex PCR. These reads were obtained on an Illumina HiSeq 2000. Amplification of TCR beta CDR3 regions was carried out from RNA transcripts. A first-round RT-PCR of the TCR CDR3 used the HTBI primer set with the Qiagen OneStep RT-PCR kit. The public reads were reprocessed in TCRdb via fastp at Q25 and MiXCR, keeping in-frame beta chains. Entries that share a CDR3 protein sequence are merged under the most common genes and DNA. For this sample the table gives roughly 840,000 distinct CDR3 sequences, of which roughly 40% were detected only once. The ten largest make up 7% to 10% of the sample. Sequencing was done on a sample of blood. Every receptor here comes from a man aged 18 to 30 with Graves' hyperthyroidism.

This chain connects TRBV2 to TRBJ1-6; D may be TRBD1 (5 bases). The CDR3 loop spans 15 amino acids. CDR1 is SNHLY and CDR2 is FYNNEI in the germline V gene. V was shortened by 6 bases and J by 7 bases, with 16 bases between the two germline ends. For the CDR3, the DNA is TGTGCCAGCAGCCCCACCGCCGGACAAAATTCACCCCTCCACTTT. It encodes CASSPTAGQNSPLHF.

In its sample, this clonotype was seen once. V is TRBV2 and J is TRBJ1-1; 7 positions match TRBD1. Germline loops: CDR1 SNHLY, CDR2 FYNNEI. The trim removed 4 bases at V and 7 bases at J, leaving 9 bases unmatched. CDR3 length: 14 amino acids. In nucleotides, the CDR3 is TGTGCCAGCAGTGTTCCGGGACAGCGCTATGAAGCTTTCTTT. It codes for CASSVPGQRYEAFF. Full variable domain (outside the CDR3, taken from reference TRBV2 and TRBJ1-1): EPEVTQTPSHQVTQMGQEVILRCVPISNHLYFYWYRQILGQKVEFLVSFYNNEISEKSEIFDDQFSVERPDGSNFTLKIRSTKLEDSAMYFCASSVPGQRYEAFFGQGTRLTVV.

The rearrangement links TRBV20-1 to TRBJ1-2; 12 positions match TRBD1. Germline values: CDR1 DFQATT, CDR2 SNEGSKA (reference sequence). This CDR3 is built from 15 residues. V gave up 0 bases and J gave up 2 bases; unmatched junction bases: 1. The CDR3 region is CSAREGQGANYGYTF. The DNA for the CDR3 is TGCAGTGCTAGAGAGGGACAGGGGGCGAACTATGGCTACACCTTC.

This clonotype appeared a few times. This chain joins TRBV12-3 or TRBV12-4 and TRBJ1-6, with D perhaps TRBD1 (6 bases). Trimming pared 0 bases from V and 7 bases from J, leaving 10 bases between. There are 15 residues in the CDR3. CDR3 bases: TGTGCCAGCAGTTTAGCTACAGGGTTGAATTCACCCCTCCACTTT. The encoded protein is CASSLATGLNSPLHF.

The sample holds a few counts of this clonotype. The junction departs from the called germline gene at one end, perhaps through a read error. The CDR3 nucleotides read TGTGCCAGCAGCTCCAAGATGGGACAGTCTAACTATGGCTACACCTTC. Translating it yields CASSSKMGQSNYGYTF. The chain recombines TRBV4-1 with TRBJ1-2; 7 nucleotides line up with TRBD1. The CDR3 is made up of 16 amino acids. The V gene's germline CDR1 is MGHRA and CDR2 YSYEKL.

Only one count was recorded for this clonotype. The J gene is TRBJ2-3, the V gene TRBV20-1, with 16 bases matching TRBD2. CDR1 and CDR2 from the germline V gene are DFQATT and SNEGSKA (reference sequence). CDR3 length: 13 residues. V dropped 4 bases and J dropped 13; count of bases not matched to a gene: 5. In nucleotides, the CDR3 is TGCAGTGCTAACTCCGGGACTAGCGGGAGGGAGTATTTT. Translation gives CSANSGTSGREYF.

This clonotype has a handful of counts. The chain employs TRBV2 and TRBJ1-5, with D unresolved. Deletions cut 1 base from V and 0 bases from J, with 7 bases between. Germline V gene sequence: CDR1 SNHLY, CDR2 FYNNEI. The CDR3 loop spans 15 amino acids. CDR3 loop: CASSEEQYSNQPQHF. CDR3 coding DNA: TGTGCCAGCAGTGAAGAGCAATATAGCAATCAGCCCCAGCATTTT.

This clonotype was observed a few times. The J gene is TRBJ1-6, the V gene TRBV6-1, with D hard to call. V dropped 8 bases and J dropped 0 bases, with 14 bases sitting between them. This CDR3 has 16 residues. The germline CDR1 and CDR2 sequences are MNHNS and SASEGT. DNA of the CDR3: TGTGCCAGCCGGCAGAGGTTACACTCCTATAATTCACCCCTCCACTTT. Translation: CASRQRLHSYNSPLHF.

The chain carries TRBV12-3 or TRBV12-4 and TRBJ2-7, with D possibly being TRBD1 (6 bases). This CDR3 contains 15 residues. V gave up 1 base and J gave up 5 bases, with 15 bases separating them. CDR3 sequence reads: CASSLVRQGYHEQYF. The CDR3 DNA follows: TGTGCCAGCAGTTTAGTTCGCCAGGGGTACCACGAGCAGTACTTC.

A few counts support this clonotype. The CDR3 DNA reads TGTGCCAGCAGCTTAAGACTGTCCGCGAACACCGGGGAGCTGTTTTTT. Encoded protein: CASSLRLSANTGELFF. The chain carries TRBV7-8 and TRBJ2-2; D not resolved. The CDR3 runs 16 residues. CDR1 and CDR2 (germline): SGHVS, FQNEAQ. The V gene lost 2 bases and the J gene lost 0 bases, with 10 bases spanning the gap.